This T cell receptor (beta chain) was obtained from a study of T-cell reconstitution after alpha-beta-depleted transplantation in children. General study results and limits: Newly produced T cells mostly accounted for T-cell counts and diversity one year post-transplant. After transplant, at about two months, alpha-beta T cells were reportedly derived from several hundred expanded graft clones.

A note on this clonotype: What it binds is unknown.

The TCRbeta library incorporated unique molecular identifiers. A single record per CDR3 protein comes from TCRdb applying MiXCR to the PCR reads. The sample has around 700,000 distinct CDR3 sequences; about 12% are singletons. Trimming cost V 10 bases and J 1 base; bases outside gene matches: 6. This CDR3 contains 14 residues. The specimen comprised PBMCs, sampled before TCRalphabeta/CD19-depleted stem cell transplant. The TCR comes from a girl aged 2 to 9 with congenital amegakaryocytic thrombocytopenia, due to receive a stem cell transplant. This sequence joins TRBV12-3 or TRBV12-4 and TRBJ2-5; 10 nucleotides align to TRBD2. CDR3 in DNA: TGTGCCACCGGAGTAGCGGGAGGCCAAGAGACCCAGTACTTC. It is translated as CATGVAGGQETQYF.